This T cell receptor (beta chain) originates from a study of blood T cell repertoires in COVID-19. About the research overall: Material from acute and convalescent COVID-19 was sourced from the United States, Italy and Spain. T cells, B-cell-depleted T cells, or PBMCs provided the cDNA or gDNA that served as material.

CDR3 length equals 15 residues. Germline V lookup: CDR1 KGHSH, CDR2 LQKENI. Trimming left V 3 bases short and J 0 bases short, with 9 bases between. How the authors handled the data: Scientists estimated how many nucleated cells there were by amplifying reference gene primers. The table came from immunoSEQ multiplex PCR; TCRdb's copy has only in-frame clones and leaves some out. The DNA gave D and trimming, while V, J and clone size come from that table. The table has 250,000 or so clones, 84% seen once. The specimen sequenced was peripheral blood. The genes are TRBV18 and TRBJ1-3, with unresolved D. The source is a woman aged 40 to 50 who had recovered from COVID-19. The CDR3 spells CASSPVRDSGNTIYF. CDR3 sequence (DNA): TGTGCCAGCTCACCGGTCCGCGACTCTGGAAACACCATATATTTT.